This T cell receptor beta chain was retrieved from a study of OX40 agonist ivuxolimab in advanced cancers. As regards this clone: Its antigen is not known.

Study observations and caveats: Partly responding patients at 0.1-3.0 mg/kg showed some of the smallest clonal expansion.

Patients were ruled out by autoimmune disease history or systemic immunosuppression. The sampling schedule covered blood at baseline, cycle 4 day 1, and cycle 7 day 1. Clones were sequenced by immunoSEQ multiplex PCR, and TCRdb holds only the in-frame ones, with some missing. The table lists roughly 28,000 clones, over 75% of them singletons. The CDR3 is 14 amino acids. The V end lost 3 bases, the J end lost 5 bases, and 13 bases lay between the germline ends. The germline gives CDR1 MGHDK, CDR2 SYGVNS. The sample consisted of CD4+ or CD8+ T cells sorted from blood, taken in a trial of the OX40 agonist ivuxolimab. This sequence was found in an adult with an advanced solid tumor such as melanoma, head and neck, liver or kidney cancer. The genes are TRBV25-1 and TRBJ2-5, with D hard to call. Written as DNA, the CDR3 is TGTGCCAGCAGTGAGGATGTTGGACGGGAGACCCAGTACTTC. This translates into CASSEDVGRETQYF. Variable domain in full (rest from reference TRBV25-1 and TRBJ2-5): EADIYQTPRYLVIGTGKKITLECSQTMGHDKMYWYQQDPGMELHLIHYSYGVNSTEKGDLSSESTVSRIRTEHFPLTLESARPSHTSQYLCASSEDVGRETQYFGPGTRLLVL.